Each of the 20 T cell receptor beta chains below was sequenced from the same sample in a study of blood T cell repertoires in COVID-19. TCRdb's table, derived via immunoSEQ multiplex PCR, lists solely in-frame clones and lacks some. The data contain about 180,000 clones, approximately 85% of them singletons. Input material: peripheral blood. The source of these receptors is a human donor with active or convalescent COVID-19. The donor label of this sample is uncertain.

Only one count was recorded for this clone. V and J are TRBV5-1 and TRBJ2-5; 8 positions agree with TRBD1. The CDR3 has 15 amino acids. Germline CDR1 reads SGHRS; CDR2 reads YFSETQ. J lost 1 base, V lost 4 bases, and 6 bases had no gene match. CDR3 coding DNA: TGCGCCAGCAGCACTCAGGGGGCGGTCCAAGAGACCCAGTACTTC. Amino acids: CASSTQGAVQETQYF.

V is TRBV14 and J is TRBJ1-4; 10 positions agree with TRBD1. The ends lost 2 bases at V and 7 bases at J; junction bases unmatched: 4. Germline V gene lookup returns CDR1 SGHDN and CDR2 FVKESK. The CDR3 is made up of 15 amino acids. The CDR3 bases are TGTGCCAGCAGCCAATTCGACAGGGGGCGTGAAAAACTGTTTTTT. The encoded protein is CASSQFDRGREKLFF. The full variable domain, rest sourced from reference TRBV14 and TRBJ1-4, is EAGVTQFPSHSVIEKGQTVTLRCDPISGHDNLYWYRRVMGKEIKFLLHFVKESKQDESGMPNNRFLAERTGGTYSTLKVQPAELEDSGVYFCASSQFDRGREKLFFGSGTQLSVL.

The chain employs TRBV19 and TRBJ2-1, with D possibly being TRBD1 (6 bases). Trimming pared 1 base from V and 2 bases from J, leaving 9 bases between. The CDR3 extends over 15 amino acids. Germline V lookup: CDR1 LNHDA, CDR2 SQIVND (reference sequence). In DNA form, the CDR3 reads TGTGCCAGTAGTATAGGGGCAGGGGCCTACAATGAGCAGTTCTTC. Its protein is CASSIGAGAYNEQFF.

This sequence joins TRBV10-3 and TRBJ1-3; D not certain. Trimming removed 8 bases from V and 4 bases from J, with 18 bases in between. Germline loops: CDR1 ENHRY, CDR2 SYGVKD. This CDR3 comprises 15 residues. CDR3 DNA sequence: TGTGCCATCGCTAACGGCCCATCGAGGGGAAACACCATATATTTT. Translating it yields CAIANGPSRGNTIYF.

The V gene is TRBV6-5, the J gene TRBJ2-5, with D possibly being TRBD1 (6 bases). The V end lost 5 bases, the J end lost 2 bases, and 15 bases lay between the germline ends. This CDR3 spans 15 amino acids. CDR1 is MNHEY, CDR2 SVGAGI, per germline. The DNA of the CDR3 is TGTGCCAGCAGTCGACTTAGGACAGTTCAAGAGACCCAGTACTTC. Its translation: CASSRLRTVQETQYF.

The chain joins TRBV6-5 to TRBJ2-3; 13 bases are a match to TRBD2. The trim removed 7 bases at V and 6 bases at J, leaving 7 bases unmatched. Looked up from germline, CDR1 is MNHEY and CDR2 is SVGAGI. The CDR3 is 15 amino acids. CDR3 sequence (DNA): TGTGCCAGCACAAGGACTAGCGGGAGAATCGATACGCAGTATTTT. Its translation is CASTRTSGRIDTQYF.

This rearrangement joins TRBV9 to TRBJ2-6; unclear D gene. Between the trimmed V and J ends, which lost 7 bases and 4 bases, there was a span of 9 bases. The CDR3 is 13 residues long. The germline gives CDR1 SGDLS, CDR2 YYNGEE. The DNA of the CDR3 is TGTGCCAGCGAGCACCCCGGGGCCAACGTCCTGACTTTC. Its protein product is CASEHPGANVLTF.

The genes are TRBV7-9 and TRBJ2-5, with TRBD2 matching 9 bases. The ends lost 0 bases at V and 4 bases at J; junction bases unmatched: 3. Per germline, CDR1 SEHNR and CDR2 FQNEAQ (reference sequence). The CDR3 length is 15 residues. CDR3 DNA: TGTGCCAGCAGCTTAGCTATGACTAGCGGAGAGACCCAGTACTTC. Translating it yields CASSLAMTSGETQYF.

The V gene is TRBV28, the J gene TRBJ2-1; 8 bases agree with TRBD2. The V gene's germline CDR1 is MDHEN and CDR2 SYDVKM. The CDR3 loop spans 14 amino acids. The V and J ends lost 3 bases and 6 bases, in that order; junction bases with no gene match: 4. The CDR3 region has the DNA TGTGCCAGCAGTTTCTCGACTAGCGCCAATGAGCAGTTCTTC. Amino acid sequence: CASSFSTSANEQFF. The full variable domain, completed using reference TRBV28 and TRBJ2-1, is DVKVTQSSRYLVKRTGEKVFLECVQDMDHENMFWYRQDPGLGLRLIYFSYDVKMKEKGDIPEGYSVSREKKERFSLILESASTNQTSMYLCASSFSTSANEQFFGPGTRLTVL.

The chain carries TRBV7-9 and TRBJ2-7; TRBD1 might be the D (6 bases). Trimming took off 5 bases at V and 1 base at J, with 15 bases between the two ends. The CDR3 covers 15 residues. Germline V gene lookup returns CDR1 SEHNR and CDR2 FQNEAQ (reference sequence). The CDR3 DNA follows: TGTGCCAGCAGCCGACTTAGACAGGAGTCCTACGAGCAGTACTTC. It translates to CASSRLRQESYEQYF. Full variable domain (remainder filled in from reference TRBV7-9 and TRBJ2-7): DTGVSQNPRHKITKRGQNVTFRCDPISEHNRLYWYRQTLGQGPEFLTYFQNEAQLEKSRLLSDRFSAERPKGSFSTLEIQRTEQGDSAMYLCASSRLRQESYEQYFGPGTRLTVT.

This sequence joins TRBV10-1 and TRBJ2-3; possible D gene TRBD2, 5 bases. Trimming stripped 8 bases from V and 5 bases from J, with 23 bases between. The germline V gene encodes CDR1 WNHNN and CDR2 SYGVQD (reference sequence). The CDR3 is 16 residues long. The CDR3 bases are TGCGCCAGCGCGGAGTTTCTAGCTACCGAGAAAGATACGCAGTATTTT. It is translated as CASAEFLATEKDTQYF.

This chain connects TRBV25-1 to TRBJ1-6; weak D call: TRBD1 (6 bases). Trimming removed 7 bases at V and 6 bases at J, with 10 bases between. Germline V gene data show CDR1 as MGHDK and CDR2 as SYGVNS. The CDR3 runs 13 residues. CDR3 amino acids: CASTARGNSPLHF. The CDR3 nucleotides read TGTGCCAGCACGGCCAGGGGTAATTCACCCCTCCACTTT.

The chain joins TRBV7-6 to TRBJ1-1; possible D gene TRBD1, 5 bases. This CDR3 has 15 amino acids. The V end lost 4 bases, the J end lost 1 base, and 13 bases lay between the germline ends. Per the germline V gene, CDR1 is SGHVS and CDR2 is FNYEAQ. CDR3 sequence (DNA): TGTGCCAGCAGCTCTAGGGGACTCGCGAACACTGAAGCTTTCTTT. Amino acids: CASSSRGLANTEAFF.

The rearrangement links TRBV28 to TRBJ1-2, with D possibly TRBD1 on 6 matching bases. Looked up from germline, CDR1 is MDHEN and CDR2 is SYDVKM. V lost 8 bases and J lost 4, with 14 bases in between. The CDR3 is 13 residues long. CDR3 sequence (DNA): TGTGCCAGCGGCCCAGGGGCCCTCTATGGCTACACCTTC. Its protein is CASGPGALYGYTF.

This chain links TRBV4-1 with TRBJ1-1, with D unresolved. Trimming left V 0 bases short and J 6 bases short, with 8 bases between. The CDR3 has 13 residues. Germline loops: CDR1 MGHRA, CDR2 YSYEKL. The CDR3 nucleotides read TGCGCCAGCAGCCAAGATAGAAGCGCTGAAGCTTTCTTT. Translation: CASSQDRSAEAFF.

The CDR3, as DNA: TGTGCCAGCAGTTCTTTACACGAAGCTTTCTTT. It yields the protein CASSSLHEAFF. This chain uses TRBV3-1 (or the pseudogene TRBV3-2) with TRBJ1-1; no clear D. Deletions cut 6 bases from V and 8 bases from J, with 10 bases between. This CDR3 has 11 residues. CDR1 LGHDT and CDR2 YNNKEL come from the germline V gene (reference sequence).

This chain links TRBV25-1 with TRBJ2-5; 11 positions agree with TRBD1. The CDR3 runs to 16 residues. Trimming removed 1 base from V and 4 bases from J; junction bases left unmatched: 5. The germline V gene encodes CDR1 MGHDK and CDR2 SYGVNS. The chain's CDR3 is CASSELGQGVRETQYF. The CDR3 DNA is TGTGCCAGCAGTGAATTGGGACAGGGGGTAAGAGAGACCCAGTACTTC.

This chain uses TRBV6-5 with TRBJ2-5; 7 bases are shared with TRBD2. The CDR3 runs 13 residues. Trimming at V came to 5 bases and at J to 8 bases, leaving 8 bases not matched to a gene. CDR1 is MNHEY and CDR2 is SVGAGI in the germline V gene. The CDR3 DNA reads TGTGCCAGCAGTAATCCGGGACTATCAACCCAGTACTTC. Encoded protein: CASSNPGLSTQYF.

This chain joins TRBV9 and TRBJ1-1, with D possibly TRBD1 on 6 matching bases. V gave up 5 bases and J gave up 0 bases, with 11 bases separating them. The CDR3 runs to 14 residues. CDR1 and CDR2 (germline): SGDLS, YYNGEE. In DNA, the CDR3 is TGTGCCAGCAGTGCCAGGGGAATGAACACTGAAGCTTTCTTT. The encoded protein is CASSARGMNTEAFF. The full variable domain, rest sourced from reference TRBV9 and TRBJ1-1, is DSGVTQTPKHLITATGQRVTLRCSPRSGDLSVYWYQQSLDQGLQFLIQYYNGEERAKGNILERFSAQQFPDLHSELNLSSLELGDSALYFCASSARGMNTEAFFGQGTRLTVV.

This chain links TRBV7-8 with TRBJ2-7, with D possibly matching TRBD2 (5 bases). There are 15 residues in the CDR3. Between the trimmed V and J ends, which lost 2 bases and 5 bases, there was a span of 16 bases. Per germline, CDR1 SGHVS and CDR2 FQNEAQ. CDR3 sequence reads: CASSLRGPGIDEQYF. The CDR3 DNA reads TGTGCCAGCAGCTTACGAGGGCCCGGGATAGACGAGCAGTACTTC.